This T cell receptor beta chain was profiled in a study of blood T cell repertoires in COVID-19. Study as a whole: The United States, Italy and Spain supplied acute and convalescent COVID-19 samples. PBMCs, B-cell-depleted T cells, or T cells provided the cDNA or gDNA that made up the material.

This CDR3 region has 13 residues. Trimming removed 0 bases from V and 8 bases from J, with 7 bases in between. Germline lookup yields CDR1 LGHNA and CDR2 YSLEER. Per the original data handling: Estimation of nucleated cell counts was performed using reference gene primer amplification. Clones were sequenced by immunoSEQ multiplex PCR, and TCRdb holds only the in-frame ones, with some missing. V, J and clone size are taken as reported in that table, and D and trimming were inferred from the DNA itself. The top ten clones hold about 12% of a sample with some 220,000 clones, roughly nine tenths of them seen once.

The sequenced sample was peripheral blood. The V and J genes are TRBV4-3 and TRBJ2-2, with a weak D call TRBD2 (5 bases). The origin of this receptor is a woman in her late teens or twenties who had recovered from COVID-19. The CDR3: CASSQDTSGELFF. The CDR3 DNA sequence: TGCGCCAGCAGCCAAGATACTAGTGGGGAGCTGTTTTTT.